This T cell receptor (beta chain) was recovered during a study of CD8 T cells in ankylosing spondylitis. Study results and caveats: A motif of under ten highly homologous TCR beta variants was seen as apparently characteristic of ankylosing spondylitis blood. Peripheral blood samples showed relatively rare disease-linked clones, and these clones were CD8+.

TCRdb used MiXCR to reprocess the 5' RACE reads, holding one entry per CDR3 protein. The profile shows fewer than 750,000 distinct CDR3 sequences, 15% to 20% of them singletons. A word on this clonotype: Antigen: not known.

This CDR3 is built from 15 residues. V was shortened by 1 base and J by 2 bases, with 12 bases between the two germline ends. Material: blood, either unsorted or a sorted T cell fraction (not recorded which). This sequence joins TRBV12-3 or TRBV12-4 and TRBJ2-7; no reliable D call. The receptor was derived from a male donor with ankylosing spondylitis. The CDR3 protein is CASSLVRSRTYEQYF. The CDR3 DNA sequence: TGTGCCAGCAGTTTAGTACGTAGCAGGACCTACGAGCAGTACTTC.